This TCR beta chain was profiled in a study of T-cell memory formation after mild COVID-19. The study, taken as a whole, reports: The finding that pre-infection memory included some responding clones suggested that cross-reactive memory joined. Clones that shrank (day 15 to 85) were balanced CD4/CD8, whereas later expanders leaned CD4+.

This clonotype was recorded a few times. Antigen unknown. Trimming took off 1 base at V and 0 bases at J, with 10 bases between the two ends. CDR3 length: 15 amino acids. Germline V lookup: CDR1 DFQATT, CDR2 SNEGSKA (reference sequence). Amplification by 5'RACE using constant-segment primers produced TCR alpha and TCR beta cDNA libraries that carried sample barcodes and UMIs. TCRdb reprocessed the 5' RACE reads with MiXCR, giving one entry per CDR3 protein. The repertoire holds hundreds of thousands of distinct CDR3 sequences, with 20% as singletons. J is TRBJ2-1 and V is TRBV20-1; perhaps D is TRBD1 or TRBD2 (5 bases each). This clonotype originated in an adult woman who had mild COVID-19 (a few samples of this study predate the infection). Cell type and time point are not known. Sequenced input: PBMCs or a T cell subset sorted from them (not recorded which). The CDR3 coding sequence is TGCAGTGCTAGAGGGGGCGGGCGCTCCTACAATGAGCAGTTCTTC. Translated, it gives CSARGGGRSYNEQFF.